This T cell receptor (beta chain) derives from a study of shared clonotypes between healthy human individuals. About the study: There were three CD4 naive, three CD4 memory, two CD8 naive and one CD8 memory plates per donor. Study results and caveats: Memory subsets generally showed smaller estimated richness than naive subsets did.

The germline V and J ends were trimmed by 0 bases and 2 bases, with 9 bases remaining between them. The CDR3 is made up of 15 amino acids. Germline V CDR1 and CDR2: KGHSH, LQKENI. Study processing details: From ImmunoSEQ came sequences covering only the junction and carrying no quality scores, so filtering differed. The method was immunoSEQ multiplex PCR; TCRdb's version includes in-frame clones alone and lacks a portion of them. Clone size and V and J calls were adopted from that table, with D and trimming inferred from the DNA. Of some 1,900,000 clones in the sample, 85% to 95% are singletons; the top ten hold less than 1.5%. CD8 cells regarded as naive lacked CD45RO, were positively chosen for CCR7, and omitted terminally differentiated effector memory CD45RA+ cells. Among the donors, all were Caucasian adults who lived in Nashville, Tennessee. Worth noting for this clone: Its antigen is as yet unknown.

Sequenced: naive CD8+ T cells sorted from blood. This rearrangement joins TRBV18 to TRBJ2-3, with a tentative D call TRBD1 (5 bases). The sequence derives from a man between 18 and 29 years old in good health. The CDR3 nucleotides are TGTGCCAGCTCACCACCTACAGGAGCCACAGATACGCAGTATTTT. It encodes CASSPPTGATDTQYF.